Listed below are T cell receptor beta chains from one sample, sequenced in a study of identical twins. TCRdb reprocessed the 5' RACE reads with MiXCR, giving one entry per CDR3 protein. The sample lists hundreds of thousands of distinct CDR3 sequences, 6% to 8.5% seen once, with less than 6.5% in the top ten. These data were also filed under a second study, of yellow fever vaccine responses in identical twins.

Sequences were obtained from CD8+ T cells sorted from blood. Source of these receptors: a woman younger than 30 in good health. The CDR3 runs from the conserved cysteine through the conserved F or W. Fields, in order: clone size, CDR3 length, J gene, V gene, D gene, CDR3 DNA, CDR3 protein. D genes are given only for firm matches. Clone size appears in some rows only: once, few, many, or a class for an expanded clone.

size: -
length: 15
J: TRBJ2-1
V: TRBV6-2/TRBV6-3
D: -
DNA: TGTGCCAGCAGTTACTCCAGCGCCGTCTACAATGAGCAGTTCTTC
CDR3: CASSYSSAVYNEQFF

size: few
length: 19
J: TRBJ1-5
V: TRBV7-8
D: -
DNA: TGTGCCAGCAGCTCCGGGCCACCCCTGTACGTAGCGGGCAATCAGCCCCAGCATTTT
CDR3: CASSSGPPLYVAGNQPQHF

size: -
length: 16
J: TRBJ2-7
V: TRBV13
D: -
DNA: TGTGCCAGCAGCTTAGGCGCGGGACGGGAACAGTACGAGCAGTACTTC
CDR3: CASSLGAGREQYEQYF

size: few
length: 15
J: TRBJ2-3
V: TRBV24-1
D: -
DNA: TGTGCCACCAGTGATGGTAGCGCGTTCATAGATACGCAGTATTTT
CDR3: CATSDGSAFIDTQYF

size: -
length: 16
J: TRBJ2-5
V: TRBV13
D: TRBD2
DNA: TGTACCAGCAGCTTAGAAGGGACTAACCCCCAAGAGACCCAGTACTTC
CDR3: CTSSLEGTNPQETQYF

size: many
length: 12
J: TRBJ2-1
V: TRBV5-1
D: -
DNA: TGCGCCAGCAGCCCCGGACGGGATGAGCAGTTCTTC
CDR3: CASSPGRDEQFF

size: few
length: 16
J: TRBJ2-1
V: TRBV12-3/TRBV12-4
D: TRBD2
DNA: TGTGCCAGCAGCCCCACTACTAGCGGGGATTACAATGAGCAGTTCTTC
CDR3: CASSPTTSGDYNEQFF

size: few
length: 15
J: TRBJ2-1
V: TRBV4-1
D: -
DNA: TGCGCCAGCAGCCAAGTCGGGACAAGCAGCAATGAGCAGTTCTTC
CDR3: CASSQVGTSSNEQFF

size: -
length: 14
J: TRBJ2-2
V: TRBV2
D: -
DNA: TGTGCCAGCAGTGGCGATACCTTCACCGGGGAGCTGTTTTTT
CDR3: CASSGDTFTGELFF

size: few
length: 13
J: TRBJ2-5
V: TRBV10-1
D: -
DNA: TGCGCCAGCAGTGATAGCCCGGGGGAGACCCAGTACTTC
CDR3: CASSDSPGETQYF

size: many
length: 13
J: TRBJ2-1
V: TRBV27
D: -
DNA: TGTGCCAGCAGTTTAAGTAGGGCTAATGAGCAGTTCTTC
CDR3: CASSLSRANEQFF

size: few
length: 15
J: TRBJ2-7
V: TRBV12-3/TRBV12-4
D: -
DNA: TGTGCCAGCAGTTTAGCGCTTGGGGTAACCTACGAGCAGTACTTC
CDR3: CASSLALGVTYEQYF

size: -
length: 12
J: TRBJ1-4
V: TRBV28
D: TRBD1
DNA: TGTGCCAGTGCAGGGGGTAGTGAAAAACTGTTTTTT
CDR3: CASAGGSEKLFF

size: many
length: 15
J: TRBJ2-1
V: TRBV29-1
D: TRBD2
DNA: TGCAGCGTTGAAACGACTAGCGGGAGCTACAATGAGCAGTTCTTC
CDR3: CSVETTSGSYNEQFF

size: -
length: 15
J: TRBJ2-7
V: TRBV9
D: TRBD2
DNA: TGTGCCAGCAGCGCCCATAGCGGGCCGAACTACGAGCAGTACTTC
CDR3: CASSAHSGPNYEQYF

size: many
length: 16
J: TRBJ2-1
V: TRBV2
D: TRBD1
DNA: TGTGCCAGCAGTCCGGGACAGCCGAGCTCCTACAATGAGCAGTTCTTC
CDR3: CASSPGQPSSYNEQFF

size: once
length: 15
J: TRBJ2-1
V: TRBV21-1
D: -
DNA: TGTGCCAACAGCAAAAAAGTCAGCTCCTACAATGAGCAGTTCTTC
CDR3: CANSKKVSSYNEQFF

size: few
length: 16
J: TRBJ2-3
V: TRBV3-1
D: -
DNA: TGTGCCAGCAGCCTTTACCAGGGAAGGGGCACAGATACGCAGTATTTT
CDR3: CASSLYQGRGTDTQYF

size: -
length: 13
J: TRBJ2-1
V: TRBV29-1
D: -
DNA: TGCAGCGTCACAGGACTAAAGTACAATGAGCAGTTCTTC
CDR3: CSVTGLKYNEQFF

size: many
length: 15
J: TRBJ2-7
V: TRBV7-2
D: -
DNA: TGTGCCAGCAGCTTAGTCGCGGATGGCTCCTACGAGCAGTACTTC
CDR3: CASSLVADGSYEQYF

size: few
length: 15
J: TRBJ2-3
V: TRBV2
D: -
DNA: TGTGCCAGCAGGCCCGGGGGAGCGGCTGGAGATACGCAGTATTTT
CDR3: CASRPGGAAGDTQYF

size: many
length: 15
J: TRBJ2-3
V: TRBV6-7
D: TRBD2
DNA: TGTGCCAGCAGTTACTCTCGACGGGGGGGCCAACCTTCGTATTTT
CDR3: CASSYSRRGGQPSYF

size: -
length: 16
J: TRBJ2-1
V: TRBV20-1
D: -
DNA: TGCAGTGCTAGAGATCGCCACGGTTTCGACTACAATGAGCAGTTCTTC
CDR3: CSARDRHGFDYNEQFF

size: many
length: 16
J: TRBJ2-1
V: TRBV12-3/TRBV12-4
D: TRBD2
DNA: TGTGCCAGCAGCCAACAGCCGGGACTAGGGCCCAATGAGCAGTTCTTC
CDR3: CASSQQPGLGPNEQFF

size: many
length: 15
J: TRBJ2-5
V: TRBV5-1
D: -
DNA: TGCGCCAGCAGCTTGGAAGGCACCGACCAAGAGACCCAGTACTTC
CDR3: CASSLEGTDQETQYF

size: -
length: 17
J: TRBJ2-1
V: TRBV7-7
D: -
DNA: TGTGCCAGCAGCCCCCGAGGCACATCGAGCTCCTACAATGAGCAGTTCTTC
CDR3: CASSPRGTSSSYNEQFF

size: -
length: 14
J: TRBJ2-7
V: TRBV12-3/TRBV12-4
D: TRBD2
DNA: TGTGCCAGCAGTCGTGGGGCTAGCGGGGGGGAGCAGTACTTC
CDR3: CASSRGASGGEQYF

size: -
length: 15
J: TRBJ1-2
V: TRBV15
D: -
DNA: TGTGCCACCAGCGGGGACGGGGAGGATAACTATGGCTACACCTTC
CDR3: CATSGDGEDNYGYTF

size: few
length: 13
J: TRBJ1-4
V: TRBV5-5
D: -
DNA: TGTGCCAGCAGCTTGGACCTTTGGGAAAAACTGTTTTTT
CDR3: CASSLDLWEKLFF

size: -
length: 14
J: TRBJ2-7
V: TRBV15
D: -
DNA: TGTGCCACCTCGGCGGAAAAATACTCCTACGAGCAGTACTTC
CDR3: CATSAEKYSYEQYF

size: few
length: 16
J: TRBJ2-7
V: TRBV20-1
D: -
DNA: TGCAGTGCTAGAGCCCCCACGGGCCAGGGGATATGGGAGCAGTACTTC
CDR3: CSARAPTGQGIWEQYF

size: many
length: 14
J: TRBJ2-5
V: TRBV25-1
D: TRBD1
DNA: TGTGCCAGCAGTGAGCACACAGGGGTGGAGACCCAGTACTTC
CDR3: CASSEHTGVETQYF